This TCR beta chain was recovered during a study of cytomegalovirus exposure and HLA in healthy donors. Across the whole study: Inside one of the first data releases sat 75 million to 100 million unique TCRs taken from HLA-typed donors.

As regards this clone: Its antigen is as yet unknown.

Primers included in the PCR were 60 Vbeta and 13 Jbeta primers. The protocol was immunoSEQ multiplex PCR, while the TCRdb copy is restricted to in-frame clones and leaves out a portion. This table holds approximately 160,000 clones, about 81% found once. Points from the study as a whole: The study designated 164 TCR beta chains cytomegalovirus-associated. TCR beta chain V- and J-gene trimming was linked, in a later analysis, to a missense variant in DCLRE1C.

Germline CDR1 MNHNS, CDR2 SASEGT. Trimming cost V 10 bases and J 2 bases, with 14 bases left between them. CDR3 size: 13 residues. This clonotype originated in a woman under 30 in good health and CMV-seronegative. Specimen: PBMCs. The chain is built from TRBV6-1 and TRBJ1-1; D unclear. CDR3 in amino acids: CATEIFQNTEAFF. The CDR3 DNA reads as TGTGCCACCGAGATATTTCAAAACACTGAAGCTTTCTTT.